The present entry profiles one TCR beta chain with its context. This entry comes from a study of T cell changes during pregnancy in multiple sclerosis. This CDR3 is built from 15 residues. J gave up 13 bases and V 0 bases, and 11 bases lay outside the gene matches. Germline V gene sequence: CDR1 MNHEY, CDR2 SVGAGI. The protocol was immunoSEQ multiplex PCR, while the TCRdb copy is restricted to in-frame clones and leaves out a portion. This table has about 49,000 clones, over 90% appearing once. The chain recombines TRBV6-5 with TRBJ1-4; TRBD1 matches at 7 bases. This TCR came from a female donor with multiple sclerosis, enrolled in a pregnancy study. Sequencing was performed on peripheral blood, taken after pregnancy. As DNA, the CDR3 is TGTGCCAGCAGTTACTCACAACCTAGGACAGGCGGACTGTTTTTT. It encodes CASSYSQPRTGGLFF.